This T cell receptor (beta chain) appears in the sequencing data of a study of neurological immune-mediated disorders. Whole-study results and caveats: The greatest degree of TCR clonal expansion was observed in HTLV-1-associated myelopathy, with the lowest in multiple sclerosis, below that of healthy controls. None of the CDR3 amino acid sequences of expanded clones were shared across subjects, and this suggested private repertoires in all groups.

V was trimmed by 0 bases and J by 3 bases, leaving 12 bases between them. Germline-derived CDR1 and CDR2 are SGHRS and YFSETQ. The length of the CDR3 is 16 residues. This clonotype was counted ten times or more. Its antigen remains unidentified. The authors produced cDNA by 5'RACE using 10-nucleotide random UMIs. Via MiXCR, TCRdb re-called the 5' RACE reads, giving one row per CDR3 protein. The sample has tens of thousands of distinct CDR3 sequences; roughly 15% are singletons. As for time point: longitudinal time-point 1 (baseline). The TCR comes from a female donor with HTLV-1-associated myelopathy (HAM/TSP). The J gene is TRBJ2-2, the V gene TRBV5-1, with D perhaps assigned TRBD1 or TRBD2 (5 bases each). The sequenced material came from PBMCs. As DNA, the CDR3 is TGCGCCAGCAGCTTGGCCCCCGGGGCCTACACCGGGGAGCTGTTTTTT. This codes for CASSLAPGAYTGELFF.